This T cell receptor beta chain comes out of a study of cytomegalovirus exposure and HLA in healthy donors. Looking at the study overall: Unique TCRs numbering some 80 million, obtained from HLA-typed donors, made up an early data release. Study-wide results and caveats: Both high specificity and high sensitivity reportedly marked the classifier's diagnosis of cytomegalovirus status. A later analysis linked a missense DCLRE1C variant to TCR beta V- and J-gene trimming.

V dropped 5 bases and J dropped 4 bases, with 14 bases sitting between them. Germline CDR1 reads MNHEY; CDR2 reads SMNVEV (reference sequence). CDR3 length: 14 residues. Comments on this clone: The target antigen is unknown.

The PCR used 60 Vbeta and 13 Jbeta primers. The assay was immunoSEQ multiplex PCR, and TCRdb's table has in-frame clones only and misses some. The sample records some 120,000 clones, around 77% being singletons. This TCR was recovered from a middle-aged woman in good health and CMV-seropositive. Source material: PBMCs. The chain combines TRBV27 with TRBJ1-2; D is unclear. The CDR3 bases are TGTGCCAGCAGTCTCCGAAGGGAGGGCTATGGCTACACCTTC. Its translation: CASSLRREGYGYTF.